This T cell receptor beta chain stems from a study of blood T cell repertoires in COVID-19. In the study overall: T cells, B-cell-depleted T cells, or PBMCs provided the cDNA or gDNA that served as material.

Germline assignment: CDR1 SGHDN and CDR2 FVKESK. CDR3 length: 14 amino acids. V dropped 6 bases and J dropped 2; count of bases not matched to a gene: 4. Assay used: immunoSEQ multiplex PCR; TCRdb lists only in-frame clones, some missing. Of about 200,000 clones listed, 85% were seen once; the top ten hold about 19%. What was sequenced was PBMCs or T cells enriched from blood (not recorded which). The rearrangement joins TRBV14 to TRBJ2-7, with 10 bases aligning to TRBD2. This clonotype was obtained from a man aged 35 to 55 who had recovered from COVID-19. The CDR3 DNA reads TGTGCCAGCAGATCTAGCGGGAGTACCTACGAGCAGTACTTC. Residues: CASRSSGSTYEQYF.